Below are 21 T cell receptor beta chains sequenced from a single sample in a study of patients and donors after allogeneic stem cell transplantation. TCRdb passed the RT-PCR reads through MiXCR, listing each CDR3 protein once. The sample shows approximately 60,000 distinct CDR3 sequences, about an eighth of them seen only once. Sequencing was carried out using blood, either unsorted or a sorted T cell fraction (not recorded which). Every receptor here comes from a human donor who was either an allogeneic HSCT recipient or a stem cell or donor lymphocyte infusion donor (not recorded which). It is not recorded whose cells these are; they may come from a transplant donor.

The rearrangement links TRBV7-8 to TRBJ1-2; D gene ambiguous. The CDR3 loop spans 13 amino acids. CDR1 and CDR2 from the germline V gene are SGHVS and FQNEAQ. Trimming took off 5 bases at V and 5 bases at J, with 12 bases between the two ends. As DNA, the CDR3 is TGTGCCAGCAGCGACACAGAGTTTTATGGCTACACCTTC. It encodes CASSDTEFYGYTF.

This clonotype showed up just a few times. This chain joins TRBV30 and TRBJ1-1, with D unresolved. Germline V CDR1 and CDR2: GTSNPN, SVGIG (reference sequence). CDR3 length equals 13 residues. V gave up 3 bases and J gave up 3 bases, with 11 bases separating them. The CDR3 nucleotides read TGTGCCTGGAGAACGGGTGGGGACACTGAAGCTTTCTTT. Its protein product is CAWRTGGDTEAFF.

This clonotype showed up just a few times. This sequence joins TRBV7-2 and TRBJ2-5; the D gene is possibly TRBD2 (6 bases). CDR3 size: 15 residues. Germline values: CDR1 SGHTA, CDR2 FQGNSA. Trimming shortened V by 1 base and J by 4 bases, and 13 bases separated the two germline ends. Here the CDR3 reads CASSLGLGVGETQYF. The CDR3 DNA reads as TGTGCCAGCAGCTTAGGACTAGGCGTGGGAGAGACCCAGTACTTC. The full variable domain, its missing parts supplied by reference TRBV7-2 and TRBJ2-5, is GAGVSQSPSNKVTEKGKDVELRCDPISGHTALYWYRQSLGQGLEFLIYFQGNSAPDKSGLPSDRFSAERTGGSVSTLTIQRTQQEDSAVYLCASSLGLGVGETQYFGPGTRLLVL.

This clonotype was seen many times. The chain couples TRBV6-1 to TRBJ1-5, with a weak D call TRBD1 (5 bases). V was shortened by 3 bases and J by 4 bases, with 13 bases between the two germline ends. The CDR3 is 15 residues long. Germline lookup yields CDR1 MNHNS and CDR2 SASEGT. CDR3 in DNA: TGTGCCAGCAGTGACCAGGGAGTAGAAAATCAGCCCCAGCATTTT. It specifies CASSDQGVENQPQHF.

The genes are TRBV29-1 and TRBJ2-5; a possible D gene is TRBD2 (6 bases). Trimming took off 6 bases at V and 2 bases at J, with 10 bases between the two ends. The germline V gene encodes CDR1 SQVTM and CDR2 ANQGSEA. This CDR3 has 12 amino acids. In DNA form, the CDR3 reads TGCAGCGTGGAGGGTACACAAGAGACCCAGTACTTC. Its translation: CSVEGTQETQYF.

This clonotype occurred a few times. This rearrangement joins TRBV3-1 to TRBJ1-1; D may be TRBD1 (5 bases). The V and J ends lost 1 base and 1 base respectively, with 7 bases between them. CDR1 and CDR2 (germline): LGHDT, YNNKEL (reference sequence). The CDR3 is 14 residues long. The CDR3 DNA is TGTGCCAGCAGCCAAGTGACAGCGAACACTGAAGCTTTCTTT. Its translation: CASSQVTANTEAFF.

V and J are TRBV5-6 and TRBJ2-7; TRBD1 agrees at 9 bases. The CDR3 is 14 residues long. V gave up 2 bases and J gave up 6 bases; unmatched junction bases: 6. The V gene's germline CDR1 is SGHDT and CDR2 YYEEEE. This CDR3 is CASSFRDRVPEQYF. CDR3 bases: TGTGCCAGCAGCTTCCGGGACAGGGTCCCCGAGCAGTACTTC.

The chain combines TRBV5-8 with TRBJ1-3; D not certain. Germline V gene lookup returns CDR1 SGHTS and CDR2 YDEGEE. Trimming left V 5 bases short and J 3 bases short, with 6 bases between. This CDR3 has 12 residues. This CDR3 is CASSGLGNTIYF. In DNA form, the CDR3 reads TGTGCCAGCAGTGGCCTTGGAAACACCATATATTTT.

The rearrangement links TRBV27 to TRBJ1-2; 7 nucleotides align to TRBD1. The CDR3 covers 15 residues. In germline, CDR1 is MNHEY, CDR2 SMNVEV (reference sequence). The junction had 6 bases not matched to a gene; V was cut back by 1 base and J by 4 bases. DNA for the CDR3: TGTGCCAGCAGTTTATGGGACAGCGGATTCTATGGCTACACCTTC. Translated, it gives CASSLWDSGFYGYTF.

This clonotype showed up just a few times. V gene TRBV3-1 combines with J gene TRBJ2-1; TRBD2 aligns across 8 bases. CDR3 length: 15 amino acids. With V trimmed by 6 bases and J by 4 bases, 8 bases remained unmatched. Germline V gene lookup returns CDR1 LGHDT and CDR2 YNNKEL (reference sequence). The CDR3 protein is CASRETSGYYNEQFF. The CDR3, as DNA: TGTGCCAGCAGAGAAACTAGCGGTTATTACAATGAGCAGTTCTTC.

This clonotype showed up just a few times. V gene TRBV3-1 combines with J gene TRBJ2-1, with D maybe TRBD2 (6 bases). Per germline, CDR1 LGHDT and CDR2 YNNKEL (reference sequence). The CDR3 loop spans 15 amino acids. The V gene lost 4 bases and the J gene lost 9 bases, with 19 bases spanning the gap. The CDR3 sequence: CASSPDLMGGFEQFF. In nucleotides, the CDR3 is TGTGCCAGCAGCCCCGACCTTATGGGAGGTTTTGAGCAGTTCTTC.

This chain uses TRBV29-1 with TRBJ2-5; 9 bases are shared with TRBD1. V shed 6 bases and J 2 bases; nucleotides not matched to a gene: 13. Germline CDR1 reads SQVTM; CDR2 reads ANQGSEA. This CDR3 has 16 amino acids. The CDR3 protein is CSVGTGMAGIQETQYF. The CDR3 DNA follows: TGCAGCGTGGGGACAGGGATGGCGGGGATACAAGAGACCCAGTACTTC.

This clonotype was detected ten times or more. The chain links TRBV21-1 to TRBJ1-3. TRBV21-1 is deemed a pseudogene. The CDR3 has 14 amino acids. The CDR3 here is CASSNSHRLNTIYF. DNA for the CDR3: TGTGCCAGCAGCAATTCCCACCGATTAAACACCATATATTTT.

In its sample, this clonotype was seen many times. The CDR3 DNA is TGTGCCAGCACCATCTCCTCAGGTTTGAGGTCCTACAATGAGCAGTTCTTC. It specifies CASTISSGLRSYNEQFF. The chain couples TRBV6-5 to TRBJ2-1, with unresolved D. Germline V gene data show CDR1 as MNHEY and CDR2 as SVGAGI. V shed 7 bases and J shed 1 base, with 20 bases lying between them. The CDR3 runs to 17 residues.

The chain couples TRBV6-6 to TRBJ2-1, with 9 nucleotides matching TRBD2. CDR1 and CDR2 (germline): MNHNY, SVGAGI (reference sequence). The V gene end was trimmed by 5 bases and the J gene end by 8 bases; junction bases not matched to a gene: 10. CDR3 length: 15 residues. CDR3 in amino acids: CASSDSGRKKDEQFF. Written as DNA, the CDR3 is TGTGCCAGCAGTGATAGCGGGAGAAAAAAGGATGAGCAGTTCTTC.

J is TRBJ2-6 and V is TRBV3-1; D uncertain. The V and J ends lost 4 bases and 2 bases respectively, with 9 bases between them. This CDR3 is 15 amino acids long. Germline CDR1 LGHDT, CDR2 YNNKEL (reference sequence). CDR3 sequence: CASSLKNPGANVLTF. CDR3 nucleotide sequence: TGTGCCAGCAGCCTGAAAAATCCTGGGGCCAACGTCCTGACTTTC.

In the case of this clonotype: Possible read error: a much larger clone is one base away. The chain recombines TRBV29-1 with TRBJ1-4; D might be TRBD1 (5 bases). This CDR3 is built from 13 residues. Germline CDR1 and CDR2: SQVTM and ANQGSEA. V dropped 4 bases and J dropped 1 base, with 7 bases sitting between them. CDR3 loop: CSVGQGTNEKLFF. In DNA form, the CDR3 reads TGCAGCGTTGGGCAGGGAACTAATGAAAAACTGTTTTTT.

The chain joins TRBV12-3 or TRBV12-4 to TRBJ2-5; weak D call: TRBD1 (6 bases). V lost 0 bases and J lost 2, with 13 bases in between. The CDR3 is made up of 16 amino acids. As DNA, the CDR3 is TGTGCCAGCAGTTTAGCAGAGACAGGCCCACAAGAGACCCAGTACTTC. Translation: CASSLAETGPQETQYF.

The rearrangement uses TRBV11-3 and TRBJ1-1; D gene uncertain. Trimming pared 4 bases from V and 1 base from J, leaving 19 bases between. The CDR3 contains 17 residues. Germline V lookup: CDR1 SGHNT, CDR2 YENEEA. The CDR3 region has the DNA TGTGCCAGCAGCTCGGGCCCCGAACATGCGACGAACACTGAAGCTTTCTTT. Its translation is CASSSGPEHATNTEAFF.

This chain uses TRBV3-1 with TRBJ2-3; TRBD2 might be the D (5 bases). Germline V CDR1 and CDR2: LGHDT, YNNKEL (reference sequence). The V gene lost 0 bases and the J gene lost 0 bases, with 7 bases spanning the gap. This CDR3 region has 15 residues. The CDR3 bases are TGTGCCAGCAGCCAAGAGGACTCAAGCACAGATACGCAGTATTTT. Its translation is CASSQEDSSTDTQYF.

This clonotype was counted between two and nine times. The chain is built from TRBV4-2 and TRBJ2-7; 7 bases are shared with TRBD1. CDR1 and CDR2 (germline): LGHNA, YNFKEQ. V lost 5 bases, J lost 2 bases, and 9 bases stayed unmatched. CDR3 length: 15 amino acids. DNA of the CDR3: TGTGCCAGCAGCGAAACAGGGGACGCTACCTACGAGCAGTACTTC. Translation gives CASSETGDATYEQYF.